This T cell receptor beta chain emerged from a study of blood T cells in healthy people across ages. Study-wide results and caveats: Getting older went along with TCR beta diversity per million T cells dropping roughly linearly.

For the second PCR, which ran for about 6 to 11 cycles, a sample-barcoded 5' primer and a J-beta primer mix were used. TCRdb analysed the 5' RACE reads with MiXCR anew, one entry per CDR3 protein. The data contain roughly 790,000 distinct CDR3 sequences, roughly 47% of them singletons. The CDR3 has 15 amino acids. Trimming took off 1 base at V and 1 base at J, with 9 bases between the two ends. Germline lookup yields CDR1 SGHRS and CDR2 YFSETQ. Peripheral blood was drawn, roughly 10 milliliters per donor. Comment on this clonotype: What it binds is not known.

The sample was blood. This TCR was recovered from a woman aged 60-75 years in good health. The V call is TRBV5-1, the J call TRBJ1-5, with D uncertain. This CDR3 reads CASSLSGESNQPQHF. CDR3 DNA sequence: TGCGCCAGCAGCTTGTCTGGAGAGAGCAATCAGCCCCAGCATTTT.